This T cell receptor beta chain was documented in a study of cytomegalovirus exposure and HLA in healthy donors. Whole-study context: Within an early data release were about 85 million unique TCRs drawn from HLA-typed donors.

The study, taken as a whole, reports: Analysis was carried out at a later point, and it linked a missense DCLRE1C variant to TCR beta V- and J-gene trimming. Analysis performed later found more than 15,000 TCR beta sequences associated with HLA alleles at 0.05 false discovery rate. Earlier analysis yielded a pattern in which most TCR beta V segments were productive about 90% or about 30% of the time.

To note about this clone: Antigen unknown.

Vbeta (60) and Jbeta (13) primers were used in the PCR. TCRdb's table, derived via immunoSEQ multiplex PCR, lists solely in-frame clones and lacks some. The sample contains roughly 230,000 clones, around nine tenths of which appear only once. The specimen sequenced was PBMCs. The sequence derives from a girl aged 2-10 years in good health and CMV-seronegative.

The CDR3, as DNA: TGTGCCAGCAGTTTAAATCGGGGTCAGGGGATGGGGGAAAAACTGTTTTTT. This gives the protein CASSLNRGQGMGEKLFF. The J gene is TRBJ1-4, the V gene TRBV27; possibly TRBD1 for D (6 bases). This CDR3 is built from 17 residues. In germline, CDR1 is MNHEY, CDR2 SMNVEV (reference sequence). V was cut by 2 bases and J by 8 bases, with 21 bases left in between.